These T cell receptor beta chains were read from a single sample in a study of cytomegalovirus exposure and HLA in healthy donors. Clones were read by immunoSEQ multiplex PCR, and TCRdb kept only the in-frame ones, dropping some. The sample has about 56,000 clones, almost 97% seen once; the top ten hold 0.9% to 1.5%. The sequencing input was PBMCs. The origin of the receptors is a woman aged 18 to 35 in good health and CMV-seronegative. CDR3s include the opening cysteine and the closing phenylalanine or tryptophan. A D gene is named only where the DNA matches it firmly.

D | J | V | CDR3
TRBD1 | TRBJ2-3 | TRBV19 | CASTPGQGFTDTQYF
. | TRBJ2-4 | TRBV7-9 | CASSLAGGQQNIQYF
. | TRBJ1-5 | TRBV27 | CASSPGAGSGQPQHF
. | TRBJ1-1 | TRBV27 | CASSPPRGQGAFF
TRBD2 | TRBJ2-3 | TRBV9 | CASSRGTSGRGPDTQYF
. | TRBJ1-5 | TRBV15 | CATSWVREGNQPQHF
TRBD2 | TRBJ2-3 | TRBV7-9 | CASSSPISGDSTDTQYF
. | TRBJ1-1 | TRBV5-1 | CASSMRADTEAFF
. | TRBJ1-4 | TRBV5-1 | CASSLVSHNEKLFF
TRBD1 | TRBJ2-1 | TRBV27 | CASGTGGHPSYNEQFF
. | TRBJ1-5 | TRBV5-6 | CASSFRGGGNQPQHF
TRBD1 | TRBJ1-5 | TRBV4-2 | CASSQATGVGQPQHF
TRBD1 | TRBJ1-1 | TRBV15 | CATSRGQGLVAEAFF
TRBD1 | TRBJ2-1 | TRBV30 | CAWSVRNRGRQFF
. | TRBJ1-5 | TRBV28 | CASSTPRERGQPQHF
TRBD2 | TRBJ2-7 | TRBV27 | CASKLVAGGPYEQYF
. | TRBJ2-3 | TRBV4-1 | CASSPDGRTDTQYF
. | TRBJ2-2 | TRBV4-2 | CASSQDPQSGELFF
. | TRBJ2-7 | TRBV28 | CASTAGGIRYEQYF
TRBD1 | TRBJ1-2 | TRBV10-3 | CATQDRGLVVGYTF
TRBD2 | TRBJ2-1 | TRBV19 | CASSIPSGGSWQFF
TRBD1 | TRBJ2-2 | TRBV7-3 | CASSSRTGGGTGELFF
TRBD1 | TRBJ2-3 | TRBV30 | CACRRPLTGGPDTQYF
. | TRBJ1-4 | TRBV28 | CASSLLGEKLFF
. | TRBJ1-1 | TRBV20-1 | CSARADSEAFF
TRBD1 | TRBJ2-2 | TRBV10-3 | CAIRLDRANTGELFF
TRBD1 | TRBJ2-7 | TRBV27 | CATTGQGTYEQYF
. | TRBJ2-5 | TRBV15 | CATSRGGTRETQYF